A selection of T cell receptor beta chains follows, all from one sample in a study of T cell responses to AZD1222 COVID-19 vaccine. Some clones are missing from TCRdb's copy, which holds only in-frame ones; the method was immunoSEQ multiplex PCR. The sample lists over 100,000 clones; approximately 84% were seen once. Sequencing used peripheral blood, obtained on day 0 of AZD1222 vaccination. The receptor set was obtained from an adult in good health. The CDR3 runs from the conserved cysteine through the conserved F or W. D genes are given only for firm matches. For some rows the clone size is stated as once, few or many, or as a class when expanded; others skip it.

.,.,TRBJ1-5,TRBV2,TGTGCCAGTTCGGGGCTGTACGGGAATCAGCCCCAGCATTTT,CASSGLYGNQPQHF
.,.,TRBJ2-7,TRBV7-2,TGTGCCAGCAGCTTCTCTCAGGGGACCTACGAGCAGTACTTC,CASSFSQGTYEQYF
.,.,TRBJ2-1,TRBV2,TGTGCCAGCAGCGAGGCACCGTCCTACAATGAGCAGTTCTTC,CASSEAPSYNEQFF
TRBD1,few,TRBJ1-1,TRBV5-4,TGTGCCAGCAGCTTGAAGACAGGGAGCACTGAAGCTTTCTTT,CASSLKTGSTEAFF
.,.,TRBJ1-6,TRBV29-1,TGCAGCGCTGCCCCTCGGGTGTATTCACCCCTCCACTTT,CSAAPRVYSPLHF
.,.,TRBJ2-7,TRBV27,TGTGCCAGCACCCAATTCAGTCCCTACGAGCAGTACTTC,CASTQFSPYEQYF
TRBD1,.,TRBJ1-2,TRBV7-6,TGTGCCAGCAGCTCGCAGATGACAGGGGGCGGTGGCTATGGCTACACCTTC,CASSSQMTGGGGYGYTF
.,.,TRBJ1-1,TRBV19,TGTGCCAGTAGGGACAGAAACACTGAAGCTTTCTTT,CASRDRNTEAFF
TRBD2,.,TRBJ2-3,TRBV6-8,TGTGCCAGCAGTTACTCGACGCCTAGCGGGAACACAGATACGCAGTATTTT,CASSYSTPSGNTDTQYF
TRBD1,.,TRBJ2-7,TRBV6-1,TGTGCCAGCAGTGAATGGGGACAGGTTACCGAGCAGTACTTC,CASSEWGQVTEQYF
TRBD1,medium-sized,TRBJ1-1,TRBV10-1,TGCGCCAGCGCAGGGACAGACACTGAAGCTTTCTTT,CASAGTDTEAFF
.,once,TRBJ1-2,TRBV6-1,TGTGCCAGCAGTGAAGGGGGAGGCATCTACTATGGCTACACCTTC,CASSEGGGIYYGYTF